This is a list of T cell receptor beta chains from one sample in a study of blood T cells in healthy people across ages. TCRdb fed the 5' RACE reads into MiXCR, producing one record per CDR3 protein. Of about 1.8 million distinct CDR3 sequences in the sample, just under 50% are singletons; the top ten hold 2% to 2.5%. The material sequenced was blood. These receptors were obtained from a woman between 40 and 55 years old in good health. Both conserved end residues are part of each CDR3. Each record gives: D gene, clone size, V gene, J gene, CDR3 protein, CDR3 DNA. D genes are given only for firm matches. Clone sizes are given selectively: once, few, many, or a class where the clone is expanded.

d_call: NA; clone_size: NA; v_call: TRBV12-3/TRBV12-4; j_call: TRBJ2-3; cdr3_aa: CASSLDRPADTQYF; cdr3_nt: TGTGCCAGCAGTTTGGACCGGCCTGCAGATACGCAGTATTTT
d_call: TRBD1; clone_size: NA; v_call: TRBV20-1; j_call: TRBJ1-4; cdr3_aa: CSALSSAGGEKLFF; cdr3_nt: TGCAGTGCCCTCTCAAGTGCAGGGGGTGAAAAACTGTTTTTT
d_call: TRBD2; clone_size: few; v_call: TRBV5-1; j_call: TRBJ2-3; cdr3_aa: CASSRTSGDTDTQYF; cdr3_nt: TGCGCCAGCAGCCGGACTAGCGGGGATACAGATACGCAGTATTTT
d_call: TRBD2; clone_size: NA; v_call: TRBV20-1; j_call: TRBJ2-1; cdr3_aa: CSARTSGGPRFF; cdr3_nt: TGCAGTGCCCGGACTAGCGGGGGGCCTAGGTTCTTC
d_call: NA; clone_size: NA; v_call: TRBV4-3; j_call: TRBJ2-3; cdr3_aa: CASSQVQGSDTQYF; cdr3_nt: TGCGCCAGCAGCCAAGTGCAGGGTTCAGATACGCAGTATTTT
d_call: TRBD1; clone_size: NA; v_call: TRBV10-3; j_call: TRBJ2-6; cdr3_aa: CAISVRTGVSGANVLTF; cdr3_nt: TGTGCCATCAGTGTTAGGACAGGGGTATCTGGGGCCAACGTCCTGACTTTC
d_call: NA; clone_size: NA; v_call: TRBV28; j_call: TRBJ2-1; cdr3_aa: CASRDFIEQFF; cdr3_nt: TGTGCCAGTAGGGACTTCATTGAGCAGTTCTTC
d_call: TRBD1; clone_size: once; v_call: TRBV4-3; j_call: TRBJ2-7; cdr3_aa: CASSQDRQGDEQYF; cdr3_nt: TGCGCCAGCAGCCAAGATCGACAGGGCGACGAGCAGTACTTC
d_call: TRBD1; clone_size: few; v_call: TRBV7-9; j_call: TRBJ1-2; cdr3_aa: CASSWDRGYYGYTF; cdr3_nt: TGTGCCAGCAGCTGGGACAGGGGGTATTATGGCTACACCTTC
d_call: NA; clone_size: NA; v_call: TRBV6-5; j_call: TRBJ2-7; cdr3_aa: CASSYGGIGTEQYF; cdr3_nt: TGTGCCAGCAGTTACGGGGGGATTGGAACCGAACAGTACTTC
d_call: TRBD1; clone_size: few; v_call: TRBV4-3; j_call: TRBJ2-3; cdr3_aa: CASSQGGQSTDTQYF; cdr3_nt: TGCGCCAGCAGCCAAGGGGGACAGAGCACAGATACGCAGTATTTT
d_call: NA; clone_size: NA; v_call: TRBV7-2; j_call: TRBJ2-1; cdr3_aa: CASSLRARTDEQFF; cdr3_nt: TGTGCCAGCAGCTTAAGGGCTAGAACCGATGAGCAGTTCTTC
d_call: TRBD2; clone_size: NA; v_call: TRBV28; j_call: TRBJ2-1; cdr3_aa: CASDLAGGYNEQFF; cdr3_nt: TGTGCCAGCGACCTAGCGGGGGGGTACAATGAGCAGTTCTTC
d_call: TRBD1; clone_size: NA; v_call: TRBV20-1; j_call: TRBJ1-1; cdr3_aa: CSAKPRTGPNTEAFF; cdr3_nt: TGCAGTGCTAAACCTAGGACAGGGCCGAACACTGAAGCTTTCTTT
d_call: NA; clone_size: once; v_call: TRBV29-1; j_call: TRBJ1-4; cdr3_aa: CSVAGSTVELFF; cdr3_nt: TGCAGCGTCGCAGGGTCGACAGTAGAACTGTTTTTT
d_call: NA; clone_size: many; v_call: TRBV12-3/TRBV12-4; j_call: TRBJ1-2; cdr3_aa: CASSATANYGYTF; cdr3_nt: TGTGCCAGCAGTGCTACAGCTAACTATGGCTACACCTTC
d_call: TRBD1; clone_size: once; v_call: TRBV20-1; j_call: TRBJ1-2; cdr3_aa: CSASKGASVPGGYTF; cdr3_nt: TGCAGTGCTAGTAAGGGGGCATCCGTTCCGGGTGGCTACACCTTC
d_call: TRBD1; clone_size: NA; v_call: TRBV2; j_call: TRBJ1-2; cdr3_aa: CASTQAGGRGRGYTF; cdr3_nt: TGTGCCAGCACTCAAGCGGGAGGCAGGGGGCGAGGCTACACCTTC
d_call: TRBD2; clone_size: NA; v_call: TRBV6-1; j_call: TRBJ2-7; cdr3_aa: CASSEALALQRGINEQYF; cdr3_nt: TGTGCCAGCAGTGAAGCGCTCGCTTTACAGCGGGGGATAAACGAGCAGTACTTC
d_call: TRBD1; clone_size: NA; v_call: TRBV15; j_call: TRBJ1-2; cdr3_aa: CATSRVGPGQGSLGYTF; cdr3_nt: TGTGCCACCAGCAGAGTGGGGCCGGGACAGGGTTCGCTTGGCTACACCTTC
d_call: NA; clone_size: once; v_call: TRBV20-1; j_call: TRBJ1-2; cdr3_aa: CSARDLSATYGYTF; cdr3_nt: TGCAGTGCTAGAGATCTATCAGCGACCTATGGCTACACCTTC
d_call: TRBD2; clone_size: once; v_call: TRBV7-9; j_call: TRBJ2-1; cdr3_aa: CASSSLVRGAYNEQFF; cdr3_nt: TGTGCCAGCAGCTCGTTAGTTCGGGGGGCCTACAATGAGCAGTTCTTC
d_call: NA; clone_size: NA; v_call: TRBV12-3/TRBV12-4; j_call: TRBJ1-2; cdr3_aa: CASSLALPQTTF; cdr3_nt: TGTGCCAGCAGTTTAGCCCTACCGCAAACCACCTTC
d_call: NA; clone_size: few; v_call: TRBV20-1; j_call: TRBJ2-1; cdr3_aa: CSAPSGAGQFF; cdr3_nt: TGCAGTGCCCCTTCGGGGGCCGGGCAGTTCTTC
d_call: NA; clone_size: few; v_call: TRBV20-1; j_call: TRBJ1-1; cdr3_aa: CSAQGRMNTEAFF; cdr3_nt: TGCAGTGCCCAGGGACGGATGAACACTGAAGCTTTCTTT
d_call: TRBD1; clone_size: NA; v_call: TRBV29-1; j_call: TRBJ2-7; cdr3_aa: CSVWDRVGEQYF; cdr3_nt: TGCAGCGTTTGGGACAGGGTTGGCGAGCAGTACTTC
d_call: NA; clone_size: once; v_call: TRBV11-2; j_call: TRBJ2-3; cdr3_aa: CASSLERAGSTQYF; cdr3_nt: TGTGCCAGCAGCTTAGAGAGGGCGGGAAGTACGCAGTATTTT
d_call: NA; clone_size: NA; v_call: TRBV20-1; j_call: TRBJ2-7; cdr3_aa: CSVHPPYEQYF; cdr3_nt: TGCAGTGTACACCCGCCCTACGAGCAGTACTTC
d_call: NA; clone_size: NA; v_call: TRBV2; j_call: TRBJ2-5; cdr3_aa: CASSRGMSGETQYF; cdr3_nt: TGTGCCAGCAGTCGTGGGATGTCCGGAGAGACCCAGTACTTC
d_call: TRBD1; clone_size: NA; v_call: TRBV25-1; j_call: TRBJ1-1; cdr3_aa: CASRKQGAVDTEAFF; cdr3_nt: TGTGCCAGCAGGAAACAGGGGGCGGTGGACACTGAAGCTTTCTTT
d_call: TRBD2; clone_size: NA; v_call: TRBV12-3/TRBV12-4; j_call: TRBJ2-5; cdr3_aa: CASSPGKGRTSQGETQYF; cdr3_nt: TGTGCCAGCAGTCCGGGGAAGGGAAGGACTAGCCAGGGGGAGACCCAGTACTTC
d_call: TRBD2; clone_size: few; v_call: TRBV28; j_call: TRBJ2-3; cdr3_aa: CASWKIRGLTDTQYF; cdr3_nt: TGTGCCAGCTGGAAAATCCGGGGACTAACAGATACGCAGTATTTT
d_call: TRBD1; clone_size: once; v_call: TRBV11-1; j_call: TRBJ2-1; cdr3_aa: CASRLTGSAYNEQFF; cdr3_nt: TGTGCCAGCAGGCTGACAGGGAGCGCTTACAATGAGCAGTTCTTC
d_call: TRBD1; clone_size: NA; v_call: TRBV4-3; j_call: TRBJ2-7; cdr3_aa: CASSQAGRGIYEQYF; cdr3_nt: TGCGCCAGCAGCCAAGCGGGCAGGGGGATATACGAGCAGTACTTC
d_call: NA; clone_size: NA; v_call: TRBV5-1; j_call: TRBJ2-3; cdr3_aa: CASSLISRATDTQYF; cdr3_nt: TGCGCCAGCAGCTTGATCAGCAGGGCCACAGATACGCAGTATTTT
d_call: NA; clone_size: few; v_call: TRBV12-3/TRBV12-4; j_call: TRBJ2-7; cdr3_aa: CASTPRLNYEQYF; cdr3_nt: TGTGCCAGCACCCCAAGGCTTAACTACGAGCAGTACTTC
d_call: TRBD1; clone_size: many; v_call: TRBV7-3; j_call: TRBJ2-5; cdr3_aa: CASSLGTGRQETQYF; cdr3_nt: TGTGCCAGCAGCCTAGGGACAGGGAGACAAGAGACCCAGTACTTC
d_call: NA; clone_size: NA; v_call: TRBV7-6; j_call: TRBJ2-3; cdr3_aa: CASSLAQWEHTDTQYF; cdr3_nt: TGTGCCAGCAGCTTAGCGCAGTGGGAACACACAGATACGCAGTATTTT
d_call: TRBD2; clone_size: NA; v_call: TRBV11-2; j_call: TRBJ2-3; cdr3_aa: CASSLNGRGGDTQYF; cdr3_nt: TGTGCCAGCAGCTTAAATGGGCGGGGGGGCGATACGCAGTATTTT
d_call: NA; clone_size: few; v_call: TRBV20-1; j_call: TRBJ2-7; cdr3_aa: CSASRLVYEQYF; cdr3_nt: TGCAGTGCTAGTAGACTAGTCTACGAGCAGTACTTC
d_call: NA; clone_size: few; v_call: TRBV4-1; j_call: TRBJ2-7; cdr3_aa: CASSQPSVSSYEQYF; cdr3_nt: TGCGCCAGCAGCCAGCCGTCCGTTAGCTCCTACGAGCAGTACTTC
d_call: NA; clone_size: few; v_call: TRBV6-2/TRBV6-3; j_call: TRBJ2-4; cdr3_aa: CASNQQGSAKNIQYF; cdr3_nt: TGTGCCAGCAATCAACAGGGCTCAGCCAAAAACATTCAGTACTTC
d_call: NA; clone_size: few; v_call: TRBV12-3/TRBV12-4; j_call: TRBJ2-3; cdr3_aa: CASSPRHITSTDTQYF; cdr3_nt: TGTGCCAGCAGTCCACGACACATTACTAGCACAGATACGCAGTATTTT
d_call: TRBD1; clone_size: few; v_call: TRBV20-1; j_call: TRBJ2-3; cdr3_aa: CSASSTGGASFIDTQYF; cdr3_nt: TGCAGTGCTAGTTCAACAGGGGGCGCGAGTTTTATAGATACGCAGTATTTT
d_call: NA; clone_size: few; v_call: TRBV6-2/TRBV6-3; j_call: TRBJ2-1; cdr3_aa: CASKGENKYNEQFF; cdr3_nt: TGTGCCAGCAAGGGGGAGAATAAGTACAATGAGCAGTTCTTC
d_call: NA; clone_size: few; v_call: TRBV6-5; j_call: TRBJ1-5; cdr3_aa: CASSMVMNQPQHF; cdr3_nt: TGTGCCAGCAGCATGGTAATGAATCAGCCCCAGCATTTT
d_call: NA; clone_size: once; v_call: TRBV20-1; j_call: TRBJ2-5; cdr3_aa: CSAGQIVGETQYF; cdr3_nt: TGCAGTGCCGGCCAGATAGTAGGAGAGACCCAGTACTTC
d_call: TRBD1; clone_size: NA; v_call: TRBV11-2; j_call: TRBJ1-1; cdr3_aa: CASSYAGRRGGDTEAFF; cdr3_nt: TGTGCCAGCAGCTATGCGGGGAGGCGAGGGGGCGACACTGAAGCTTTCTTT
d_call: TRBD2; clone_size: few; v_call: TRBV28; j_call: TRBJ2-3; cdr3_aa: CASSPPLGASGDTDTQYF; cdr3_nt: TGTGCCAGCAGCCCGCCCTTAGGGGCTAGCGGGGACACAGATACGCAGTATTTT
d_call: NA; clone_size: NA; v_call: TRBV11-2; j_call: TRBJ2-7; cdr3_aa: CASSPLHSYEQYF; cdr3_nt: TGTGCCAGCAGCCCACTCCACTCCTACGAGCAGTACTTC
d_call: TRBD1; clone_size: few; v_call: TRBV6-1; j_call: TRBJ2-7; cdr3_aa: CASGYRQGAAYEQYF; cdr3_nt: TGTGCCAGCGGATATAGACAGGGTGCAGCCTACGAGCAGTACTTC
d_call: NA; clone_size: few; v_call: TRBV6-2/TRBV6-3; j_call: TRBJ2-3; cdr3_aa: CATTTPRGGYTDTQYF; cdr3_nt: TGTGCCACGACTACACCTCGCGGGGGCTACACAGATACGCAGTATTTT
d_call: NA; clone_size: NA; v_call: TRBV9; j_call: TRBJ1-2; cdr3_aa: CASSVAGSYGYIF; cdr3_nt: TGTGCCAGCAGCGTAGCAGGGTCCTATGGCTACATCTTC